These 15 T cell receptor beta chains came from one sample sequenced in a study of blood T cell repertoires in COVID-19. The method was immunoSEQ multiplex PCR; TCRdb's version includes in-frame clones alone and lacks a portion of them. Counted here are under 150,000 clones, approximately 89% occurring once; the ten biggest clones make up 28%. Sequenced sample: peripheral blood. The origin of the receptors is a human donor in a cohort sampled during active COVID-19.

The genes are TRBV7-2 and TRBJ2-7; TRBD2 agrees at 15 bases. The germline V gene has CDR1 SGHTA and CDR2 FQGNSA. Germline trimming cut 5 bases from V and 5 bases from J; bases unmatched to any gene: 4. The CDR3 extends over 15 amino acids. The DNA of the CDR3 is TGTGCCAGCAGCCTTGGACTAGCGGGGGGGAACGAGCAGTACTTC. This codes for CASSLGLAGGNEQYF.

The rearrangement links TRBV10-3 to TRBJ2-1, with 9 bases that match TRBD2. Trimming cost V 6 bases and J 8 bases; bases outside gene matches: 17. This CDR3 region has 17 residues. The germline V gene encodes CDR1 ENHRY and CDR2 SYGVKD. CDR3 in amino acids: CAIRVLEAAGGRDEQFF. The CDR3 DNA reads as TGTGCCATCAGGGTCTTGGAGGCGGCGGGGGGGCGTGATGAGCAGTTCTTC.

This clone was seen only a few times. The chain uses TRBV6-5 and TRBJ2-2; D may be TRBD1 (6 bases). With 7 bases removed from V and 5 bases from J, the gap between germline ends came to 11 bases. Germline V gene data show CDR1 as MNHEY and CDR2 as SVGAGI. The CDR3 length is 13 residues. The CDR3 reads CASNRAVTGELFF. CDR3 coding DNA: TGTGCCAGCAACAGGGCTGTGACCGGGGAGCTGTTTTTT.

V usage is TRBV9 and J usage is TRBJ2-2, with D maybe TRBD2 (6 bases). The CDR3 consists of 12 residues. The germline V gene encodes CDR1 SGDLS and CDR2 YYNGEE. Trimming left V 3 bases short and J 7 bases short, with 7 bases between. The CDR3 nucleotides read TGTGCCAGCAGCGCGGGGGACGGGGAGCTGTTTTTT. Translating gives CASSAGDGELFF.

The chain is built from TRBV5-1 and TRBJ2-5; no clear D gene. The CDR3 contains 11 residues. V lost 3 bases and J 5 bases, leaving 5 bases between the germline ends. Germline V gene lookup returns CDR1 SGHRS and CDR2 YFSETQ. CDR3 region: CASSYTETQYF. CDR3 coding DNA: TGCGCCAGCAGCTACACGGAGACCCAGTACTTC.

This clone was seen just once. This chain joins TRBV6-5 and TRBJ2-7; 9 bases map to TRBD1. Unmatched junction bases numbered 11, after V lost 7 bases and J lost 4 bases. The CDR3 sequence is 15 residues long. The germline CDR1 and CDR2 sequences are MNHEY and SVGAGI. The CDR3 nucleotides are TGTGCCAGCATTCTACCGACAGGGGGACAATACGAGCAGTACTTC. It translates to CASILPTGGQYEQYF.

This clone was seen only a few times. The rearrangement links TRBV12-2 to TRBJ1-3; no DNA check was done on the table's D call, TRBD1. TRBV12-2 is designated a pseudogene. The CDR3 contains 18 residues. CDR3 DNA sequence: TGTGCAAGTCGCTTAGTATTTTACAGGGGTGGATCTGGAAACACCATATATTTT. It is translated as CASRLVFYRGGSGNTIYF.

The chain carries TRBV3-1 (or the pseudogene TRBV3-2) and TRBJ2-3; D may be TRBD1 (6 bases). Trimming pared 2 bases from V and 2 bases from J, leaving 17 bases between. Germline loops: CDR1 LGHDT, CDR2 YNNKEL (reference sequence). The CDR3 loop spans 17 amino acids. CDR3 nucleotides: TGTGCCAGCAGCCAAACCACAGGGTATGGGTACACAGATACGCAGTATTTT. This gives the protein CASSQTTGYGYTDTQYF.

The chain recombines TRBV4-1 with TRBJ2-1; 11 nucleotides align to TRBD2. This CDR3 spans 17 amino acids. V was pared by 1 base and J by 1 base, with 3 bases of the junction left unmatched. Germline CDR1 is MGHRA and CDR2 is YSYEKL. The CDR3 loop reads CASSQGLAGPSYNEQFF. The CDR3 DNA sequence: TGCGCCAGCAGCCAAGGACTAGCGGGGCCTTCCTACAATGAGCAGTTCTTC.

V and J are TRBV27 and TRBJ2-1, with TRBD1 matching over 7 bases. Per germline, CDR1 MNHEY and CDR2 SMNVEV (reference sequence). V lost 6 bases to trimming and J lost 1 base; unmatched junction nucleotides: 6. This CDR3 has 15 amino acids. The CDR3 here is CASSRPGQSYNEQFF. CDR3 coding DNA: TGTGCCAGCAGCCGACCGGGACAGTCCTACAATGAGCAGTTCTTC.

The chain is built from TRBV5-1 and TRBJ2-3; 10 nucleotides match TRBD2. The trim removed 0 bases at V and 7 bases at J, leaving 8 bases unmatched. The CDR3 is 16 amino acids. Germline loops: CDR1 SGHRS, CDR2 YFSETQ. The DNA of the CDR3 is TGCGCCAGCAGCTTGGAGTTGGCTAGCGGGGGAAATACGCAGTATTTT. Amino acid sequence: CASSLELASGGNTQYF.

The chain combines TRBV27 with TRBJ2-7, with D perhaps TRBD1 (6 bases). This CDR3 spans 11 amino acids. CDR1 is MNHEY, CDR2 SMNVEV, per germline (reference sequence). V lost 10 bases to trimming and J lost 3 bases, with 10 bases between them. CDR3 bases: TGTGCCATCACAGGGTTCTACGAGCAGTACTTC. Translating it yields CAITGFYEQYF.

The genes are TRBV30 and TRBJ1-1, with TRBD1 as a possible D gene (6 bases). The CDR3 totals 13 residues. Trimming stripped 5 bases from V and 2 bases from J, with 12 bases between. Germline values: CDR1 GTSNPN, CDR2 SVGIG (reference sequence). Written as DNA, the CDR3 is TGTGCCTGGGGGGGGCAATTAAACACTGAAGCTTTCTTT. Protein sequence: CAWGGQLNTEAFF.

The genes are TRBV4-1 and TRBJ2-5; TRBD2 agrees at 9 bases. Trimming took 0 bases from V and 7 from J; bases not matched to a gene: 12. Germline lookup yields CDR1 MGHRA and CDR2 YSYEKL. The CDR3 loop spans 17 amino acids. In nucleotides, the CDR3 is TGCGCCAGCAGCCAAGATGGGACTAGCACTCACAGGGGGACCCAGTACTTC. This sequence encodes CASSQDGTSTHRGTQYF.

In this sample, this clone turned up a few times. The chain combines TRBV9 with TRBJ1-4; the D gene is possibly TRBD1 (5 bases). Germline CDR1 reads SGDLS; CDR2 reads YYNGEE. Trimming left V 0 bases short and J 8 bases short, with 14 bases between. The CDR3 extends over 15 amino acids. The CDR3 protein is CASSVGPGSHEKLFF. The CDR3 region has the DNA TGTGCCAGCAGCGTAGGTCCAGGGTCCCACGAAAAACTGTTTTTT. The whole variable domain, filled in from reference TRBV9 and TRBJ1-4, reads DSGVTQTPKHLITATGQRVTLRCSPRSGDLSVYWYQQSLDQGLQFLIQYYNGEERAKGNILERFSAQQFPDLHSELNLSSLELGDSALYFCASSVGPGSHEKLFFGSGTQLSVL.